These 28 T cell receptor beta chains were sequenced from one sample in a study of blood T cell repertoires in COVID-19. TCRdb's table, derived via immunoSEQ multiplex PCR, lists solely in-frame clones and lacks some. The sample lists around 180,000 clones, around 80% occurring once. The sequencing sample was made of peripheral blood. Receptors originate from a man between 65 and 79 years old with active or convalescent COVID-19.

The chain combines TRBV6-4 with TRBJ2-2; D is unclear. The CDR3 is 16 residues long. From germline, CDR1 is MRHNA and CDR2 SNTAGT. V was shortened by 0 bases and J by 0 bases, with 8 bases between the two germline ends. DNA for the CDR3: TGTGCCAGCAGTGACTCGTACCCGGCGAACACCGGGGAGCTGTTTTTT. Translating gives CASSDSYPANTGELFF.

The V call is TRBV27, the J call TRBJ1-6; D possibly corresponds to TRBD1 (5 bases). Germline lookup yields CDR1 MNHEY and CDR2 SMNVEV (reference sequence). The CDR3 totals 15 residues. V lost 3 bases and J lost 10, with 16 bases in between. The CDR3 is CASSLLGGTDSPLHF. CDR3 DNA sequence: TGTGCCAGCAGTTTGTTGGGGGGGACGGACTCACCCCTCCACTTT.

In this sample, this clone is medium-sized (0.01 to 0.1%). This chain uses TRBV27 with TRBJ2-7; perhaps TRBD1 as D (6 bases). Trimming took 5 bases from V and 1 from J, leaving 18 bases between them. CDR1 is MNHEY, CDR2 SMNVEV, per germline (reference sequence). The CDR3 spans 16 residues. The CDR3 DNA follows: TGTGCCAGCAGTCCGGACCCCGGGACAACTTCCTACGAGCAGTACTTC. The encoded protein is CASSPDPGTTSYEQYF.

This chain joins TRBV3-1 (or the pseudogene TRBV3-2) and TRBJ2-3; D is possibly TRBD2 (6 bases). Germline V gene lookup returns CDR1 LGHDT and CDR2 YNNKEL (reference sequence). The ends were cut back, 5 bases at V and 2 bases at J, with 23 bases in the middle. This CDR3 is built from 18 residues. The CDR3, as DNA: TGTGCCAGCAGCGCACGACCCCAGGGACTGTGTTCCACAGATACGCAGTATTTT. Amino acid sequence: CASSARPQGLCSTDTQYF.

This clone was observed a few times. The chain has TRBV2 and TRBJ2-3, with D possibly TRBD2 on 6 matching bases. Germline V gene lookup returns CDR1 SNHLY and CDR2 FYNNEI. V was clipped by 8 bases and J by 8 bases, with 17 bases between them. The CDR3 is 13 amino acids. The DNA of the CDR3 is TGTGCCAGCTTAAGCGGGTCCCGAGGTACGCAGTATTTT. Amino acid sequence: CASLSGSRGTQYF.

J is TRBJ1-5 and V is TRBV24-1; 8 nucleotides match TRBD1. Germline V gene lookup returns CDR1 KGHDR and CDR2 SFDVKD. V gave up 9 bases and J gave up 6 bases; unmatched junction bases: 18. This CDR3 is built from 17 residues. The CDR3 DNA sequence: TGTGCCACCCCTCCCGCGGACAGGGCGGCTTGTGGTCAGCCCCAGCATTTT. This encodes CATPPADRAACGQPQHF.

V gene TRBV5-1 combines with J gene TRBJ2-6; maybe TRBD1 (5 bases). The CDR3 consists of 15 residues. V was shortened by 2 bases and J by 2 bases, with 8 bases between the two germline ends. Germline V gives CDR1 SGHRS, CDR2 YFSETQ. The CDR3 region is CASSFQGTGANVLTF. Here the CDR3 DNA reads TGCGCCAGCAGCTTCCAGGGAACTGGGGCCAACGTCCTGACTTTC.

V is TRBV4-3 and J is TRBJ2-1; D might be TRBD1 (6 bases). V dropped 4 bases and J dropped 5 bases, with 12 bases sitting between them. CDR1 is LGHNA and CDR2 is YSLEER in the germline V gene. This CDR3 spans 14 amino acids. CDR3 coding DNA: TGCGCCAGCAGCCCAAGCCGGGACAACAATGAGCAGTTCTTC. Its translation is CASSPSRDNNEQFF.

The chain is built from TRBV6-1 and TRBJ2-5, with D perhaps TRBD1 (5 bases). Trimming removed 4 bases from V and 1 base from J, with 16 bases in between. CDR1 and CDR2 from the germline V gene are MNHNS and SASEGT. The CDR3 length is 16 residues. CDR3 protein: CASSARGQLGQETQYF. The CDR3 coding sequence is TGTGCCAGCAGTGCTAGGGGTCAACTGGGCCAAGAGACCCAGTACTTC.

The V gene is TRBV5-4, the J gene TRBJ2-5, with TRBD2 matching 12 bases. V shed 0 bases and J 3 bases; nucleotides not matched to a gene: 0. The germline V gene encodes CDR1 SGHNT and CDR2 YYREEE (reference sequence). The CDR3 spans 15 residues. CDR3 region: CASSLGLAGEETQYF. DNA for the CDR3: TGTGCCAGCAGCTTGGGACTAGCGGGGGAAGAGACCCAGTACTTC.

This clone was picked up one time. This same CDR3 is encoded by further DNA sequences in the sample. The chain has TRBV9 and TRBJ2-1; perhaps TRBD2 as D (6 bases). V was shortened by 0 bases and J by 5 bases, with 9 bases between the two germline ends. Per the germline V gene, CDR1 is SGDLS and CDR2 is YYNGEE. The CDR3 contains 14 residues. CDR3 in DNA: TGTGCCAGCAGCGTAGGGCTAGCGAACAATGAGCAGTTCTTC. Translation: CASSVGLANNEQFF. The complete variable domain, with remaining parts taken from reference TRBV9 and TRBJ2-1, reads DSGVTQTPKHLITATGQRVTLRCSPRSGDLSVYWYQQSLDQGLQFLIQYYNGEERAKGNILERFSAQQFPDLHSELNLSSLELGDSALYFCASSVGLANNEQFFGPGTRLTVL.

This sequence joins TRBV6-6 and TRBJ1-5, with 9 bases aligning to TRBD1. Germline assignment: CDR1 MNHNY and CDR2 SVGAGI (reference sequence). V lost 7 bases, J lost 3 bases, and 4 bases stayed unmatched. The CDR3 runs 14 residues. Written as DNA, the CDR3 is TGTGCCAGCACCGGGACAGGGCACAATCAGCCCCAGCATTTT. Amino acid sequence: CASTGTGHNQPQHF.

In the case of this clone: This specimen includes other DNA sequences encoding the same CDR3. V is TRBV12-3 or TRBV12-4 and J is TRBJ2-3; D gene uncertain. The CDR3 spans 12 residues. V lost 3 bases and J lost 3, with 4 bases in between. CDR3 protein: CASSFSTDTQYF. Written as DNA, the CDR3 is TGTGCCAGCAGTTTCAGTACAGATACGCAGTATTTT.

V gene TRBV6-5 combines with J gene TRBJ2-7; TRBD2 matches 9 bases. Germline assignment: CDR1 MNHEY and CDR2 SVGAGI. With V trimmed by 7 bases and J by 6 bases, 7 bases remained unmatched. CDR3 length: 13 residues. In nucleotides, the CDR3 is TGTGCCAGCACTCTAGCGGGGATAGGCGAGCAGTACTTC. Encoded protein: CASTLAGIGEQYF.

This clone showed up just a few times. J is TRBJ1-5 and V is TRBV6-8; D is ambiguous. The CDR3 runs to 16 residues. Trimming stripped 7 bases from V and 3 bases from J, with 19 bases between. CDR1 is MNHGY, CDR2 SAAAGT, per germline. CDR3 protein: CASTSPGRPFNQPQHF. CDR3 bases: TGTGCCAGCACTAGCCCGGGCCGCCCCTTCAATCAGCCCCAGCATTTT.

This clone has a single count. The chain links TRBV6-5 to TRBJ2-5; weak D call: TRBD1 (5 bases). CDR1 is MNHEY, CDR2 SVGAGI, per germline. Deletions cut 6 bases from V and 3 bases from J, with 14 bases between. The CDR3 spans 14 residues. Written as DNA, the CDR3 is TGTGCCAGCAGGGGCCTCTGGGGCGAAGAGACCCAGTACTTC. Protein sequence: CASRGLWGEETQYF.

The DNA for the CDR3 is TGTGCCAGCAGCTTAGACCGACTAGCGGGGGGGGATACGCAGTATTTT. It translates to CASSLDRLAGGDTQYF. This chain links TRBV7-2 with TRBJ2-3, with 14 bases matching TRBD2. Germline CDR1 and CDR2: SGHTA and FQGNSA. The CDR3 extends over 16 amino acids. The V gene end was trimmed by 1 base and the J gene end by 6 bases; junction bases not matched to a gene: 3.

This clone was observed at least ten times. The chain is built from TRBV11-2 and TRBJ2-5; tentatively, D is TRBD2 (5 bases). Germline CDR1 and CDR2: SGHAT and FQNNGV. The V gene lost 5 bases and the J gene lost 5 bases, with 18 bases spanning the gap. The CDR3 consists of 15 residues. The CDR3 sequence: CASSAFNQPGETQYF. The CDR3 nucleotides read TGTGCCAGCAGCGCATTTAACCAACCGGGGGAGACCCAGTACTTC.

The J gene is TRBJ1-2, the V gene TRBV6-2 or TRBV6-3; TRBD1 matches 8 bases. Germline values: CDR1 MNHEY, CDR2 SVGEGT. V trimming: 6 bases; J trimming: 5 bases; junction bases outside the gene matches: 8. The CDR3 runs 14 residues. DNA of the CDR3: TGTGCCAGCAGCAGACAGGGGTCCTGGTATGGCTACACCTTC. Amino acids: CASSRQGSWYGYTF.

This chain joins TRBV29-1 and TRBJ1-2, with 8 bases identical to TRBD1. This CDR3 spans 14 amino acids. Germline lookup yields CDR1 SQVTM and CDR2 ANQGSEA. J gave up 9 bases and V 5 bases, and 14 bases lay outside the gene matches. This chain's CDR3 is CSVRPPDRARSYTF. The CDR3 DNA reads TGCAGCGTTCGCCCACCGGACAGGGCCAGAAGCTACACCTTC.

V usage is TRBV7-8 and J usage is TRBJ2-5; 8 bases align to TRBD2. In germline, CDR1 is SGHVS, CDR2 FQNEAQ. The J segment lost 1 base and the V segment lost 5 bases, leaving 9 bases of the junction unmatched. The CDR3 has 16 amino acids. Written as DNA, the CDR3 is TGTGCCAGCAGCCAACGGGTAGCGGGATCCCAAGAGACCCAGTACTTC. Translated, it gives CASSQRVAGSQETQYF.

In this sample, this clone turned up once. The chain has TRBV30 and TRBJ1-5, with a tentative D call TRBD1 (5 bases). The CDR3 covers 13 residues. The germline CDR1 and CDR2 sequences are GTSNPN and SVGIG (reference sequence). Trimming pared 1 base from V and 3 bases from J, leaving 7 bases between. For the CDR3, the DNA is TGTGCCTGGAGTGAGGGGCCCAATCAGCCCCAGCATTTT. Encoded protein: CAWSEGPNQPQHF.

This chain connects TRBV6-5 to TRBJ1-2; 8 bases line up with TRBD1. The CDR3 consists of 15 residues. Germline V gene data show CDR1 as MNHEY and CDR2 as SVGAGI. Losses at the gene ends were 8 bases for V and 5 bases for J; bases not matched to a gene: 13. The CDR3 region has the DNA TGTGCCAGCCTCTCAGGGGGCAGGGACGGGTATGGCTACACCTTC. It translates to CASLSGGRDGYGYTF.

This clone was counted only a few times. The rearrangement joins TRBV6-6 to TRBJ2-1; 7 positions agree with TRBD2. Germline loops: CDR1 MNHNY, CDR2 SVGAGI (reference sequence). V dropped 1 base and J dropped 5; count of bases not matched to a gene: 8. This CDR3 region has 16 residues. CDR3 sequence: CASSYFAASGNNEQFF. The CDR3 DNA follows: TGTGCCAGCAGTTACTTTGCGGCTAGCGGAAACAATGAGCAGTTCTTC.

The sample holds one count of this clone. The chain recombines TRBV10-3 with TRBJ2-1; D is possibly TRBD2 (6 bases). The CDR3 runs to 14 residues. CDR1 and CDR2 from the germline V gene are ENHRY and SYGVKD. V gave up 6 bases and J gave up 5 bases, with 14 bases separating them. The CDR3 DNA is TGTGCCATCAGGACCGGGACTGGAGACAATGAGCAGTTCTTC. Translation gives CAIRTGTGDNEQFF.

The CDR3 loop reads CASTVGRSPLHF. The CDR3 coding sequence is TGTGCCAGCACCGTGGGGCGTTCACCCCTCCACTTT. This chain links TRBV6-5 with TRBJ1-6, with TRBD1 as a possible D gene (5 bases). CDR1 is MNHEY, CDR2 SVGAGI, per germline. The V end was cut by 7 bases, the J end by 9 bases, with 10 bases between. The CDR3 length is 12 residues.

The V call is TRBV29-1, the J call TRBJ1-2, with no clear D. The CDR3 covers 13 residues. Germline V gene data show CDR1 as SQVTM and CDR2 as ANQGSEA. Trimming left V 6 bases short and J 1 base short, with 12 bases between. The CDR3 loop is CSVAESGNYGYTF. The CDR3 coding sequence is TGCAGCGTCGCAGAGTCGGGTAACTATGGCTACACCTTC.

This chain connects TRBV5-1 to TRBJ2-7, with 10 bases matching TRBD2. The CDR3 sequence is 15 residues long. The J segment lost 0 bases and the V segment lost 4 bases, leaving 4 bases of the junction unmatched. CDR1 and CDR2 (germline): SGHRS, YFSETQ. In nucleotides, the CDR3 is TGCGCCAGCAGCCATCCTAGCGGGAGCTCCTACGAGCAGTACTTC. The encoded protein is CASSHPSGSSYEQYF. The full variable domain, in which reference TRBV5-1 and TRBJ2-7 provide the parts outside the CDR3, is KAGVTQTPRYLIKTRGQQVTLSCSPISGHRSVSWYQQTPGQGLQFLFEYFSETQRNKGNFPGRFSGRQFSNSRSEMNVSTLELGDSALYLCASSHPSGSSYEQYFGPGTRLTVT.